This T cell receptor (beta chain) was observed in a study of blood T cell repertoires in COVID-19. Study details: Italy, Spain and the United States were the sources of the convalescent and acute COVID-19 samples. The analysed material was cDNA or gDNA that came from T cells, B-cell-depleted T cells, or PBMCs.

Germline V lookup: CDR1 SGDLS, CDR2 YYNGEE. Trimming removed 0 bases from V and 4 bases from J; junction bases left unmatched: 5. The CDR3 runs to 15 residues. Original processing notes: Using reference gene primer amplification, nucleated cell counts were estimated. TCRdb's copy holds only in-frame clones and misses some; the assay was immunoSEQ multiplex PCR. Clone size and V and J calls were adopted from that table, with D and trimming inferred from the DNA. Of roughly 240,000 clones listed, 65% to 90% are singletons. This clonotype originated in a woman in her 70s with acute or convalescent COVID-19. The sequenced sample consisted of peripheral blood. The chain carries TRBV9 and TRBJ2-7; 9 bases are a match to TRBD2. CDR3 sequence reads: CASSVAPSGVYEQYF. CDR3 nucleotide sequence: TGTGCCAGCAGCGTAGCCCCTAGCGGGGTATACGAGCAGTACTTC.